This T cell receptor beta chain was obtained from a study of OX40 agonist ivuxolimab in advanced cancers. Study summary: The group had a mean age of around 60 years, ranged from roughly 23 to 85, and was 82.7% male. Study observations and caveats: Both CD4+ and CD8+ T cell populations in blood had undergone clonal expansion by week 6 at 0.1 to 3.0 mg/kg.

From germline, CDR1 is LNHDA and CDR2 SQIVND (reference sequence). The CDR3 has 14 residues. The V and J ends lost 3 bases and 5 bases respectively, with 14 bases between them. Generated by immunoSEQ multiplex PCR, the TCRdb table keeps only in-frame clones and is missing some. The top ten hold around 2.3% of the sample, which has about 53,000 clones, approximately 75% seen once. Notes on this clone: Its antigen remains unknown.

The chain employs TRBV19 and TRBJ2-7, with D hard to call. The receptor comes from an adult with an advanced solid tumor such as melanoma, head and neck, liver or kidney cancer. This specimen was CD4+ or CD8+ T cells sorted from blood, taken in a trial of the OX40 agonist ivuxolimab. The CDR3 spells CASSMGHGLDEQYF. CDR3 coding DNA: TGTGCCAGTAGTATGGGTCACGGTTTGGACGAGCAGTACTTC.